The present TCR beta chain was sequenced within a study of T cell repertoires in cytomegalovirus infection (dated by TCRdb to the late 2010s). The study in broad terms: Donor HLA type was relevant to the analysis, as public TCR beta signatures indicated carriage of CMV infection together with the matching HLA type. Results and caveats for the whole study, not just this receptor: Cumulative frequency of public TCR beta family members discriminated carriers of CMV infection plus the relevant HLA type in this cohort and an independent roughly 320-donor cohort. The ex vivo response was dominated by HLA-C-restricted CMV-specific TCR beta clonotypes, and the single most frequent clonotype in two of eight donors was supplied by these HLA-C-restricted clonotypes.

As encoded in the germline V gene, CDR1 is SGHVS while CDR2 is FQNEAQ. The CDR3 goes from the cysteine to the phenylalanine over 18 residues. Only the CDR3 part of the read is kept: 54 bases, read in frame from the first base. V is pruned by 4 bases and J by 0 bases, leaving 7 bases of the junction without a gene match. This clonotype was seen at least ten times. Its binding antigen is unknown. Per-base qualities were not stored, and no clone one base away is much larger. The data were produced on an Illumina HiSeq 1500. TCRdb's own reprocessing of the public reads used fastp at Q25 and MiXCR and kept productive beta chains. Entries are consolidated by CDR3 protein sequence, retaining the most common genes and DNA. In all, the sample holds some 300,000 distinct CDR3 sequences, and around 13% of those were seen once. Around 8.1% of the sample is in the top ten clones.

The sequenced material came from PBMCs. Recombination joined TRBV7-8 with TRBJ2-6, and TRBD1 aligns with 9 junction nucleotides. The clonotype originates from a human donor in good health (CMV status not recorded). Some clones in this sample may be carry-over from other donors' samples. The sequenced DNA is TGTGCCAGCAGCTCCCGGGACAGGGTTACCTCTGGGGCCAACGTCCTGACTTTC. Its translation is CASSSRDRVTSGANVLTF.